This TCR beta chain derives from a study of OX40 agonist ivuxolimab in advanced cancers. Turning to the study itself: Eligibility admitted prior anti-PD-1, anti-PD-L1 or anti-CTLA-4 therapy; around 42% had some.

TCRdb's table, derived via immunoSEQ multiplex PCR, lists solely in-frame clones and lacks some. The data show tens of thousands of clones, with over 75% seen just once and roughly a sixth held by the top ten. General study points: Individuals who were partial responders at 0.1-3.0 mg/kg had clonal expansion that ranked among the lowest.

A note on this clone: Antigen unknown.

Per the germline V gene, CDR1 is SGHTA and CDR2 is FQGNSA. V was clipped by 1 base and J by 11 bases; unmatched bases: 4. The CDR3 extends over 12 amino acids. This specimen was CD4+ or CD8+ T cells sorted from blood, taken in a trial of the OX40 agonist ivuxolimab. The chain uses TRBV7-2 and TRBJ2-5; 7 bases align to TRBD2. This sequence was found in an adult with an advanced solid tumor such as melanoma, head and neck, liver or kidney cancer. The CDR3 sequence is CASSLEGREQYF. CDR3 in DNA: TGTGCCAGCAGCTTAGAAGGGAGGGAGCAGTACTTC. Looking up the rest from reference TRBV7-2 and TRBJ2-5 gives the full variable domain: GAGVSQSPSNKVTEKGKDVELRCDPISGHTALYWYRQSLGQGLEFLIYFQGNSAPDKSGLPSDRFSAERTGGSVSTLTIQRTQQEDSAVYLCASSLEGREQYFGPGTRLLVL.